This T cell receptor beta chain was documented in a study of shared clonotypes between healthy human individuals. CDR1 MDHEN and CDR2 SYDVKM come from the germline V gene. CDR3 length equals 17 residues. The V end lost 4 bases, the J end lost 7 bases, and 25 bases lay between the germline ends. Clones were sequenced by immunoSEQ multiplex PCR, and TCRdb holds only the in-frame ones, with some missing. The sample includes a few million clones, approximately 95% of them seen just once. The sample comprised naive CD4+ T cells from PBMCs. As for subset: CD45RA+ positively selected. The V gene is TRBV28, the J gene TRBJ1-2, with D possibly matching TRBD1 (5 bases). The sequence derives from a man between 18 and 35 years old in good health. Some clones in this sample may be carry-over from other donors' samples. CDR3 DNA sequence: TGTGCCAGCAGTTCGCGGGCCGGGACGTCCGGTGTGAGTGGCTACACCTTC. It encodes CASSSRAGTSGVSGYTF.